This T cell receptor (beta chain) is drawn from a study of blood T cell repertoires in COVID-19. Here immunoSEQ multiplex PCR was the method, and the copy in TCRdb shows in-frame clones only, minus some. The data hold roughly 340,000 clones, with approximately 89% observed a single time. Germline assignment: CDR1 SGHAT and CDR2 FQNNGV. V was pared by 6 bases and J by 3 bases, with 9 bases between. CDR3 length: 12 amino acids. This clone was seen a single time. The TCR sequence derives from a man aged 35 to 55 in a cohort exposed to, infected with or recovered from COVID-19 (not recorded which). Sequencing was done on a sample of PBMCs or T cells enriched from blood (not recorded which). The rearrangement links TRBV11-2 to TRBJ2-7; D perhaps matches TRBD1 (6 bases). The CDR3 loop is CASSGQSYEQYF. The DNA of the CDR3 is TGTGCCAGCAGTGGACAGAGCTACGAGCAGTACTTC. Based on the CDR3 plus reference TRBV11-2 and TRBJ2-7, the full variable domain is EAGVAQSPRYKIIEKRQSVAFWCNPISGHATLYWYQQILGQGPKLLIQFQNNGVVDDSQLPKDRFSAERLKGVDSTLKIQPAKLEDSAVYLCASSGQSYEQYFGPGTRLTVT.